The 30 T cell receptor beta chains in this list originate from one sample, sequenced in a study of T cell responses to AZD1222 COVID-19 vaccine (dated by TCRdb to about 2021). The meaning of the sample's time point label: baseline before first vaccination. The method was the immunoSEQ multiplex PCR assay. TCRdb obtained this table from immuneACCESS and retained in-frame rearrangements with V and J assigned. These tables miss some clones; where compared with another copy, unresolved V genes account for less than half of the shortfall, and the remainder is unexplained. The sample contains some 140,000 clones, 91% of them found a single time. Clones ranked in the top ten supply roughly 3.1% of the sample. The sequencing here drew on peripheral blood, taken on day 0 of AZD1222 vaccination. The receptors here all came from an adult in good health.

V and J are TRBV29-1 and TRBJ2-7; 9 bases align to TRBD1. The length of the CDR3 is 14 residues. Germline V gives CDR1 SQVTM, CDR2 ANQGSEA. The V and J ends lost 4 bases and 6 bases, in that order; junction bases with no gene match: 10. The CDR3 DNA is TGCAGCGTTGTAACGGGACAGGGAAACGTCGAGCAGTACTTC. It yields the protein CSVVTGQGNVEQYF.

V usage is TRBV18 and J usage is TRBJ1-1; D is ambiguous. This CDR3 has 14 residues. The V end was cut by 0 bases, the J end by 3 bases, with 8 bases between. The germline V gene encodes CDR1 KGHSH and CDR2 LQKENI. CDR3 region: CASSPPGRYTEAFF. As DNA, the CDR3 is TGTGCCAGCTCACCACCCGGACGTTACACTGAAGCTTTCTTT.

The chain couples TRBV6-5 to TRBJ1-2; 12 bases line up with TRBD1. V trimming: 8 bases; J trimming: 7 bases; junction bases outside the gene matches: 11. The CDR3 is 15 amino acids. The germline V gene encodes CDR1 MNHEY and CDR2 SVGAGI. CDR3 sequence: CASGRPGQGAGGYTF. The CDR3 DNA sequence: TGTGCCAGCGGAAGACCGGGACAGGGGGCGGGTGGCTACACCTTC.

This chain joins TRBV7-2 and TRBJ1-4, with 8 bases identical to TRBD1. Germline CDR1 and CDR2: SGHTA and FQGNSA. The CDR3 loop spans 15 amino acids. V lost 4 bases and J lost 11; bases outside the gene matches: 12. The CDR3 DNA reads as TGTGCCAGCAGCTCGACCACAGGGGGAGGGCCTAAACTGTTTTTT. Translating it yields CASSSTTGGGPKLFF.

This chain links TRBV9 with TRBJ1-6, with D possibly matching TRBD1 (5 bases). This CDR3 comprises 15 residues. Germline V gives CDR1 SGDLS, CDR2 YYNGEE. V was cut by 0 bases and J by 10 bases, with 14 bases left in between. CDR3 amino acids: CASSVGPRDRSPLHF. CDR3 DNA: TGTGCCAGCAGCGTAGGGCCCAGGGATCGGTCACCCCTCCACTTT.

This chain joins TRBV28 and TRBJ1-1; 8 nucleotides line up with TRBD1. The CDR3 length is 14 residues. Germline CDR1 MDHEN, CDR2 SYDVKM. Losses at the gene ends were 5 bases for V and 0 bases for J; bases not matched to a gene: 2. The CDR3 reads CASSTTGVNTEAFF. Here the CDR3 DNA reads TGTGCCAGCAGTACGACAGGGGTGAACACTGAAGCTTTCTTT.

This clone was seen once. The gene calls are TRBV14 and TRBJ1-4; D unresolved. The V and J ends lost 1 base and 8 bases respectively, with 17 bases between them. This CDR3 has 16 amino acids. Germline values: CDR1 SGHDN, CDR2 FVKESK. The CDR3: CASSQGQRAFGEKLFF. In DNA, the CDR3 is TGTGCCAGCAGCCAAGGCCAAAGGGCCTTTGGGGAAAAACTGTTTTTT.

The chain is built from TRBV9 and TRBJ1-3, with D unresolved. The V and J ends lost 0 bases and 9 bases respectively, with 19 bases between them. The CDR3 has 16 amino acids. The V gene's germline CDR1 is SGDLS and CDR2 YYNGEE. The CDR3 region has the DNA TGTGCCAGCAGCGTAGTCTCCCGTCCTCCGGCCTCCACCATATATTTT. This gives the protein CASSVVSRPPASTIYF.

This chain joins TRBV11-2 and TRBJ2-5; no definite D call. V was clipped by 1 base and J by 5 bases, with 8 bases between them. Germline CDR1 is SGHAT and CDR2 is FQNNGV. The CDR3 has 13 residues. This CDR3 is CASSLGSEETQYF. The CDR3 coding sequence is TGTGCCAGCAGCTTAGGGAGTGAGGAGACCCAGTACTTC.

The gene calls are TRBV15 and TRBJ2-2; TRBD2 might be the D (6 bases). CDR1 is LNHNV and CDR2 is YYDKDF in the germline V gene (reference sequence). Trimming cost V 1 base and J 3 bases, with 9 bases left between them. This CDR3 is 15 amino acids long. The chain's CDR3 is CATSRGWRDTGELFF. In DNA form, the CDR3 reads TGTGCCACCAGCAGAGGGTGGAGGGACACCGGGGAGCTGTTTTTT.

The CDR3 protein is CASSREPQGGQPQHF. The CDR3 bases are TGTGCCAGCAGCCGGGAGCCACAGGGGGGTCAGCCCCAGCATTTT. The J gene is TRBJ1-5, the V gene TRBV5-5; TRBD1 matches 8 bases. This CDR3 spans 15 amino acids. The trim removed 4 bases at V and 6 bases at J, leaving 9 bases unmatched. Germline values: CDR1 SGHKS, CDR2 YYEKEE (reference sequence).

The V and J genes are TRBV7-2 and TRBJ1-6; weak D call: TRBD1 (6 bases). The V gene's germline CDR1 is SGHTA and CDR2 FQGNSA. The V end was cut by 6 bases, the J end by 8 bases, with 8 bases between. The CDR3 spans 12 residues. The CDR3: CASRWTDSPLHF. Here the CDR3 DNA reads TGTGCCAGCAGATGGACAGATTCACCCCTCCACTTT.

V is TRBV10-3 and J is TRBJ1-2, with D unclear. The CDR3 runs to 14 residues. From germline, CDR1 is ENHRY and CDR2 SYGVKD. V lost 7 bases and J 0 bases, leaving 12 bases between the germline ends. This chain's CDR3 is CAINIGYPNYGYTF. The CDR3 DNA is TGTGCCATCAATATCGGTTATCCTAACTATGGCTACACCTTC.

On this clone itself: The missing conserved phenylalanine or tryptophan at the end of this CDR3 makes a read error likely. The limits of the CDR3 on the DNA are not certain, so only TCRdb's listed CDR3 is given. The CDR3: CASILTPL. The chain carries TRBV23-1 and TRBJ1-2. TRBV23-1 is given ORF status, its function remaining uncertain. The CDR3 sequence runs 8 residues, both termini included.

This clone occurred a few times. The chain joins TRBV6-5 to TRBJ1-1, with D maybe TRBD1 (5 bases). The V gene's germline CDR1 is MNHEY and CDR2 SVGAGI. CDR3 size: 14 residues. Trimming pared 4 bases from V and 1 base from J, leaving 10 bases between. CDR3 coding DNA: TGTGCCAGCAGTTCGGACACTTGGAACACTGAAGCTTTCTTT. Protein sequence: CASSSDTWNTEAFF.

This sequence joins TRBV4-2 and TRBJ2-7; D possibly uses TRBD1 or TRBD2 (5 bases each). The V end was cut by 0 bases, the J end by 2 bases, with 11 bases between. The CDR3 runs to 15 residues. The germline V gene encodes CDR1 LGHNA and CDR2 YNFKEQ. Here the CDR3 reads CASSQERPGPYEQYF. CDR3 DNA: TGTGCCAGCAGCCAAGAAAGACCGGGACCCTACGAGCAGTACTTC.

The chain combines TRBV27 with TRBJ2-1, with TRBD2 matching 11 bases. Germline-derived CDR1 and CDR2 are MNHEY and SMNVEV (reference sequence). Trimming at V came to 1 base and at J to 8 bases, leaving 7 bases not matched to a gene. CDR3 length: 16 amino acids. The CDR3 DNA follows: TGTGCCAGCAGTTTATGGGGGACTAGCGGTACCGATGAGCAGTTCTTC. Its translation is CASSLWGTSGTDEQFF.

The CDR3 region has the DNA TGTGCCAGCAGCCCCCGACTGGGAAATACGCAGTATTTT. Encoded protein: CASSPRLGNTQYF. The rearrangement joins TRBV14 to TRBJ2-3; unclear D gene. CDR1 SGHDN and CDR2 FVKESK come from the germline V gene. V was pared by 4 bases and J by 7 bases, with 12 bases between. The CDR3 runs to 13 residues.

The chain links TRBV2 to TRBJ1-2; D remains unclear. The CDR3 loop spans 14 amino acids. The ends were cut back, 0 bases at V and 5 bases at J, with 10 bases in the middle. Germline V lookup: CDR1 SNHLY, CDR2 FYNNEI. The CDR3 protein is CASSEALKIYGYTF. The DNA of the CDR3 is TGTGCCAGCAGTGAAGCGCTTAAGATTTATGGCTACACCTTC.

CDR3 DNA: TGTGCCAGCAGCGGCTTAGCGGGGGGGCCATCCTACGAGCAGTACTTC. Translating gives CASSGLAGGPSYEQYF. This chain links TRBV11-2 with TRBJ2-7, with TRBD2 identical over 11 bases. After removal of 5 bases from V and 1 base from J, the junction contained 7 bases not matched to a gene. Looked up from germline, CDR1 is SGHAT and CDR2 is FQNNGV. CDR3 length equals 16 residues.

The chain combines TRBV27 with TRBJ2-5, with a tentative D call TRBD2 (6 bases). V lost 6 bases to trimming and J lost 6 bases, with 14 bases between them. Germline CDR1 and CDR2: MNHEY and SMNVEV (reference sequence). CDR3 length: 13 amino acids. In nucleotides, the CDR3 is TGTGCCAGCAGCCAGGAGGGCGGTAAGACCCAGTACTTC. It is translated as CASSQEGGKTQYF.

This chain links TRBV5-1 with TRBJ2-5; no clear D. Per the germline V gene, CDR1 is SGHRS and CDR2 is YFSETQ. V was cut by 4 bases and J by 5 bases, with 15 bases left in between. The CDR3 spans 14 residues. DNA of the CDR3: TGCGCCAGCAGCAACGCCCGGACCGGGGAGACCCAGTACTTC. Its translation: CASSNARTGETQYF. Full variable domain (outside the CDR3, taken from reference TRBV5-1 and TRBJ2-5): KAGVTQTPRYLIKTRGQQVTLSCSPISGHRSVSWYQQTPGQGLQFLFEYFSETQRNKGNFPGRFSGRQFSNSRSEMNVSTLELGDSALYLCASSNARTGETQYFGPGTRLLVL.

The chain links TRBV18 to TRBJ1-2, with a possible D match to TRBD1 (6 bases). The germline V gene has CDR1 KGHSH and CDR2 LQKENI. V lost 4 bases and J lost 7, with 19 bases in between. There are 15 residues in the CDR3. CDR3 protein: CASSLSRDIVPGYTF. CDR3 DNA sequence: TGTGCCAGCTCACTGTCCCGGGACATCGTACCTGGCTACACCTTC.

The chain is built from TRBV10-3 and TRBJ1-3; D not resolved. The V and J ends lost 3 bases and 2 bases respectively, with 8 bases between them. CDR1 is ENHRY, CDR2 SYGVKD, per germline. The CDR3 is made up of 14 amino acids. The CDR3 sequence is CAISESTPGNTIYF. The CDR3, as DNA: TGTGCCATCAGTGAAAGCACACCTGGAAACACCATATATTTT.

This rearrangement joins TRBV27 to TRBJ1-2; unclear D gene. The V gene's germline CDR1 is MNHEY and CDR2 SMNVEV (reference sequence). The CDR3 is made up of 13 amino acids. V dropped 5 bases and J dropped 5 bases, with 12 bases sitting between them. CDR3 coding DNA: TGTGCCAGCAGTCGAAGGTCGGGTTATGGCTACACCTTC. It is translated as CASSRRSGYGYTF.

The chain recombines TRBV6-5 with TRBJ1-2; D is unresolved. The CDR3 contains 12 residues. Trimming took 8 bases from V and 7 from J, leaving 14 bases between them. CDR1 is MNHEY and CDR2 is SVGAGI in the germline V gene. The chain's CDR3 is CASESLGGGYTF. The CDR3 DNA follows: TGTGCCAGCGAGTCACTGGGCGGTGGCTACACCTTC.

The chain combines TRBV27 with TRBJ2-7; TRBD1 matches at 7 bases. The CDR3 length is 14 residues. V shed 5 bases and J 6 bases; nucleotides not matched to a gene: 10. In germline, CDR1 is MNHEY, CDR2 SMNVEV (reference sequence). CDR3 sequence reads: CASSTRPGGIEQYF. DNA of the CDR3: TGTGCCAGCAGTACCCGTCCAGGGGGTATCGAGCAGTACTTC.

This sequence joins TRBV6-5 and TRBJ1-1; 8 bases map to TRBD1. V dropped 3 bases and J dropped 6; count of bases not matched to a gene: 3. The germline V gene encodes CDR1 MNHEY and CDR2 SVGAGI. This CDR3 region has 13 residues. CDR3 sequence reads: CASSYNRGAEAFF. The CDR3 bases are TGTGCCAGCAGTTATAACAGGGGGGCTGAAGCTTTCTTT.

The V and J genes are TRBV11-1 and TRBJ2-3, with D perhaps assigned TRBD1 or TRBD2 (5 bases each). Germline lookup yields CDR1 SGHAT and CDR2 FQDESV (reference sequence). CDR3 length: 13 amino acids. The V end was cut by 3 bases, the J end by 6 bases, with 10 bases between. The CDR3: CASSFDWGDTQYF. CDR3 nucleotides: TGTGCCAGCAGCTTCGACTGGGGGGATACGCAGTATTTT.

This chain uses TRBV4-1 with TRBJ1-3; TRBD1 matches at 8 bases. The CDR3 runs 16 residues. The V segment lost 4 bases and the J segment 0 bases; nucleotides outside the gene matches: 5. Germline lookup yields CDR1 MGHRA and CDR2 YSYEKL. The CDR3 is CASSLKQGDSGNTIYF. CDR3 coding DNA: TGCGCCAGCAGCCTCAAACAGGGGGACTCTGGAAACACCATATATTTT.